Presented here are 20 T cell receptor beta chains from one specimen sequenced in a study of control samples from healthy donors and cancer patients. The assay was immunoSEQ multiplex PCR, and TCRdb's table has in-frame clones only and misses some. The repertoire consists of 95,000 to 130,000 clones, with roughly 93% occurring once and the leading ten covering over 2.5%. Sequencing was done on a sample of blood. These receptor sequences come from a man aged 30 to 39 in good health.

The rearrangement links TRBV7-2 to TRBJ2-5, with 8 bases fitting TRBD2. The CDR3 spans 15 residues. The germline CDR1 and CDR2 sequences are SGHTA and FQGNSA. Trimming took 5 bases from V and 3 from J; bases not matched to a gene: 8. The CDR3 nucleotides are TGTGCCAGCAGCCGCCGGCGGCGGGGGGAAGAGACCCAGTACTTC. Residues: CASSRRRRGEETQYF.

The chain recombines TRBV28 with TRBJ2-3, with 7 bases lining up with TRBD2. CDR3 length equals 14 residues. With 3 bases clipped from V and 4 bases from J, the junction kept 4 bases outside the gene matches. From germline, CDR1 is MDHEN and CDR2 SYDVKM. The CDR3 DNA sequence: TGTGCCAGCAGTTTGAGCGGGGCCCCAGATACGCAGTATTTT. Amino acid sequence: CASSLSGAPDTQYF.

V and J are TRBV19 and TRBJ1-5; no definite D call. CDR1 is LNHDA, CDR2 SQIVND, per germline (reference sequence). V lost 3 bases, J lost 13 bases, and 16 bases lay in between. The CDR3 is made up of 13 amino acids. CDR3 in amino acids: CASSINLSQRQHF. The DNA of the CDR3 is TGTGCCAGTAGTATTAACCTGTCGCAGCGACAGCATTTT.

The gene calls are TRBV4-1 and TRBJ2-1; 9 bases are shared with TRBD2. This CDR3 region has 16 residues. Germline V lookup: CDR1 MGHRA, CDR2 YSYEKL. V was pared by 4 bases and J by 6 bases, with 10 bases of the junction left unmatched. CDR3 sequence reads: CASSPPWERGANEQFF. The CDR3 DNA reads TGCGCCAGCAGCCCCCCTTGGGAGCGGGGGGCCAATGAGCAGTTCTTC.

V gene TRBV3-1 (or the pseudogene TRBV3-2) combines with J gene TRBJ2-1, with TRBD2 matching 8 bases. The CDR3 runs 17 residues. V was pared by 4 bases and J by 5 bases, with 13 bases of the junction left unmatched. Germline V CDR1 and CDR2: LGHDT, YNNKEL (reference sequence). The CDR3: CASSLSEGTSKNNEQFF. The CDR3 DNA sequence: TGTGCCAGCAGCCTTTCAGAGGGGACTAGTAAGAACAATGAGCAGTTCTTC.

The CDR3 loop reads CASSGDLYNEQFF. In nucleotides, the CDR3 is TGTGCCAGCAGCGGGGACCTCTACAATGAGCAGTTCTTC. V and J are TRBV9 and TRBJ2-1; perhaps D is TRBD1 or TRBD2 (5 bases each). V was pared by 3 bases and J by 3 bases, with 7 bases between. CDR3 length equals 13 residues. Germline CDR1 SGDLS, CDR2 YYNGEE.

The CDR3 DNA sequence: TGTGCCACCAGTGACCTAGCGGGGGCCTTAGATACGCAGTATTTT. It codes for CATSDLAGALDTQYF. This chain connects TRBV24-1 to TRBJ2-3; 10 nucleotides agree with TRBD2. Germline-derived CDR1 and CDR2 are KGHDR and SFDVKD. V was clipped by 4 bases and J by 5 bases; unmatched bases: 5. This CDR3 contains 15 residues.

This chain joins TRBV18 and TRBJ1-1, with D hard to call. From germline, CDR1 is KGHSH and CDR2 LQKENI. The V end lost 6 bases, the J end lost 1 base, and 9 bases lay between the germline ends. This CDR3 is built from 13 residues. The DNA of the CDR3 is TGTGCCAGCTCGCCTGACGGGAACACTGAAGCTTTCTTT. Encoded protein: CASSPDGNTEAFF.

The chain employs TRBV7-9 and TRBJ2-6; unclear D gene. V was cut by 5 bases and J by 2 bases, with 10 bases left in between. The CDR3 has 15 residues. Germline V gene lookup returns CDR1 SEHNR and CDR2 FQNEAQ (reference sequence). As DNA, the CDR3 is TGTGCCAGCAGCATAAACCGACCTGGGGCCAACGTCCTGACTTTC. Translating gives CASSINRPGANVLTF.

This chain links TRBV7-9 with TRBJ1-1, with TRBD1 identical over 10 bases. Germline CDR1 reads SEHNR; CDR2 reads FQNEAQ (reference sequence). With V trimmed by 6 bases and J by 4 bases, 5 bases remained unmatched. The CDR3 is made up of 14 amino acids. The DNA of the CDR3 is TGTGCCAGCAGGATGACAGGGGGCGGCACTGAAGCTTTCTTT. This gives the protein CASRMTGGGTEAFF.

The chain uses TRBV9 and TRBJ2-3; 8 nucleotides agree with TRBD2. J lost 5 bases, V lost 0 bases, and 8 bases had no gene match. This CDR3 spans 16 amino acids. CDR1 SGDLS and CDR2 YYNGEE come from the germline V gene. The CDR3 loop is CASSVEIERGGDTQYF. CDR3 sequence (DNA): TGTGCCAGCAGCGTAGAGATTGAACGGGGGGGAGATACGCAGTATTTT.

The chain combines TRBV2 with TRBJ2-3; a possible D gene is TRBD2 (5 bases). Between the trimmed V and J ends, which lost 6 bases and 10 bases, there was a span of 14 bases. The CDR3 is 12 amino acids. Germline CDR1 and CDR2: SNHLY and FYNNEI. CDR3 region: CASRIRPGAQYF. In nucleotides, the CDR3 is TGTGCCAGCAGGATACGGCCCGGGGCGCAGTATTTT.

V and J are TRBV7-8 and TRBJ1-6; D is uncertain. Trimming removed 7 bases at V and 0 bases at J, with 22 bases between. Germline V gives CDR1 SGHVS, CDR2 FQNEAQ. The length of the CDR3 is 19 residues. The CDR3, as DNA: TGTGCCAGCACCAATCCCGGGCGGGAGGATAGCTCCTATAATTCACCCCTCCACTTT. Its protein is CASTNPGREDSSYNSPLHF.

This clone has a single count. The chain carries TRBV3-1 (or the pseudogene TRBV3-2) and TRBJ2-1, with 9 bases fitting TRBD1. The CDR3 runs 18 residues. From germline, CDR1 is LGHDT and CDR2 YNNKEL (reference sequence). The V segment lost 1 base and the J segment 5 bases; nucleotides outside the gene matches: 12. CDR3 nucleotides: TGTGCCAGCAGCCAAGGCCCGTGGGGGGGACAGGGCCACAATGAGCAGTTCTTC. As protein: CASSQGPWGGQGHNEQFF.

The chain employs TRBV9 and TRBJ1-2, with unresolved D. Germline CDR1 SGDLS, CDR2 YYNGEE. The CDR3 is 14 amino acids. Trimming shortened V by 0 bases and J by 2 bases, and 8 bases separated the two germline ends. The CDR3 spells CASSVGASNYGYTF. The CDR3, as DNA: TGTGCCAGCAGCGTAGGGGCCAGCAACTATGGCTACACCTTC.

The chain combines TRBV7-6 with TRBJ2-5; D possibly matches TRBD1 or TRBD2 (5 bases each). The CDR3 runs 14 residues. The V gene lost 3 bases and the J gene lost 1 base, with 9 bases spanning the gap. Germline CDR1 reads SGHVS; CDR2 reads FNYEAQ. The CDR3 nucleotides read TGTGCCAGCAGCTTGACCGGGACCCAAGAGACCCAGTACTTC. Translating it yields CASSLTGTQETQYF.

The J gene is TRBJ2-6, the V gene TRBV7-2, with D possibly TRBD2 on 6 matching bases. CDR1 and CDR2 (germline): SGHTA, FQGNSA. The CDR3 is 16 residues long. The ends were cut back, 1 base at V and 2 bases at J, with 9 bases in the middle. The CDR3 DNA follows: TGTGCCAGCAGCTTAGTCGGGGGAACTGGGGCCAACGTCCTGACTTTC. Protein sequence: CASSLVGGTGANVLTF.

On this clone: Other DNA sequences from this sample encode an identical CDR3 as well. CDR3 nucleotide sequence: TGTGCCAGCAGCTTAGCGAGGGGACAGGGGTACAATGAGCAGTTCTTC. Translated, it gives CASSLARGQGYNEQFF. The chain recombines TRBV7-6 with TRBJ2-1, with 10 bases identical to TRBD1. This CDR3 is built from 16 residues. Germline V gene lookup returns CDR1 SGHVS and CDR2 FNYEAQ. Germline trimming cut 0 bases from V and 4 bases from J; bases unmatched to any gene: 3.

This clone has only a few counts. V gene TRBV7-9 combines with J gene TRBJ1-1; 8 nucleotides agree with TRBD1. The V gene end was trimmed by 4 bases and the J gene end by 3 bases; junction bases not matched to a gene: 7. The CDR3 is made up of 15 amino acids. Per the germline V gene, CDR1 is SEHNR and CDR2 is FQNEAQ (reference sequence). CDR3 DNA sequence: TGTGCCAGCAGCTCGCAGGACAGGGCCCACACTGAAGCTTTCTTT. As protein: CASSSQDRAHTEAFF.

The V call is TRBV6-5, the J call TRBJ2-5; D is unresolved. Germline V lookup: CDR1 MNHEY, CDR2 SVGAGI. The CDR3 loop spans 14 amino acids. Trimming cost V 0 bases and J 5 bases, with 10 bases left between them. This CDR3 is CASSYSGPPETQYF. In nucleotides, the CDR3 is TGTGCCAGCAGTTACTCGGGCCCTCCCGAGACCCAGTACTTC.